This is a list of T cell receptor beta chains from one sample in a study of early T cells in non-severe SARS-CoV-2 infection. TCRdb called the 5' RACE reads again in MiXCR, with one record for every CDR3 protein. This table holds roughly 83,000 distinct CDR3 sequences, roughly a tenth found once. The sequenced sample was whole blood, obtained at baseline. Every receptor here comes from an adult who was a healthcare worker with PCR-confirmed SARS-CoV-2 infection or an uninfected control (not recorded which). Each CDR3 is given with its conserved first and last residue. The D gene is left open where the match is weak. Expanded clones get a size class; other rows say once, few or many, or leave the size out.

.,.,TRBJ2-1,TRBV19,CASSRAYGDYNEQFF
.,.,TRBJ2-5,TRBV27,CASTYIFWTEETQYF
few,.,TRBJ1-1,TRBV7-3,CASSPGGLTEAFF
few,.,TRBJ2-3,TRBV7-9,CASSSLIRRVGDTQYF
few,TRBD1,TRBJ2-1,TRBV7-9,CASSLRTGEYNEQFF
many,TRBD1,TRBJ2-5,TRBV13,CASSRDRGRETQYF
many,TRBD1,TRBJ2-1,TRBV20-1,CSAGLTGGGNNEQFF
many,TRBD2,TRBJ2-5,TRBV3-1,CASSQSGGVPQETQYF
many,.,TRBJ2-5,TRBV12-3/TRBV12-4,CASSQNSRVLQETQYF
many,.,TRBJ2-1,TRBV5-1,CASSLGGQGNEQFF
few,TRBD2,TRBJ2-3,TRBV7-9,CASSLLAGISTDTQYF
few,.,TRBJ2-1,TRBV19,CASSIDLGELSNEQFF